The 15 T cell receptor beta chains below were found in one sample sequenced in a study of blood T cell repertoires in COVID-19. Libraries were prepared by immunoSEQ multiplex PCR; TCRdb keeps only in-frame clonotypes and omits some of them. The sample yields 100,000 or so clones, around nine tenths seen once. Input material: peripheral blood. These receptors came from a woman aged 45-59 years in a cohort sampled during active COVID-19.

A single count supports this clone. The gene calls are TRBV7-9 and TRBJ2-1, with D unclear. The CDR3 covers 13 residues. The V gene lost 2 bases and the J gene lost 7 bases, with 9 bases spanning the gap. CDR1 and CDR2 (germline): SEHNR, FQNEAQ (reference sequence). CDR3 loop: CASSLRLLNEQFF. The CDR3 DNA follows: TGTGCCAGCAGCTTAAGACTCTTGAATGAGCAGTTCTTC.

This clone was detected only once. The gene calls are TRBV10-1 and TRBJ2-7; 7 bases align to TRBD1. V shed 0 bases, J shed 4 bases, and the junction held 6 bases outside the gene matches. Germline CDR1 is WNHNN and CDR2 is SYGVQD (reference sequence). The CDR3 spans 15 residues. In DNA form, the CDR3 reads TGCGCCAGCAGTGAGTCCCGAGGGGGCCGGTACGAGCAGTACTTC. Residues: CASSESRGGRYEQYF.

The chain links TRBV5-1 to TRBJ2-1; D gene ambiguous. CDR3 length equals 15 residues. Germline-derived CDR1 and CDR2 are SGHRS and YFSETQ. V dropped 2 bases and J dropped 0 bases, with 9 bases sitting between them. The CDR3, as DNA: TGCGCCAGCAGCTTCTCGTCTAGCTCCTACAATGAGCAGTTCTTC. Its translation is CASSFSSSSYNEQFF.

The chain recombines TRBV2 with TRBJ2-4; 10 nucleotides line up with TRBD1. The CDR3 spans 15 residues. The junction had 9 bases not matched to a gene; V was cut back by 4 bases and J by 9 bases. Per the germline V gene, CDR1 is SNHLY and CDR2 is FYNNEI. In DNA form, the CDR3 reads TGTGCCAGCAGTGCAGACGGCCGGACAGGGGGCATTCAGTACTTC. Protein product: CASSADGRTGGIQYF.

This clone was seen a single time. The chain is built from TRBV7-9 and TRBJ1-6; TRBD1 is a possible D gene (5 bases). Germline-derived CDR1 and CDR2 are SEHNR and FQNEAQ (reference sequence). CDR3 length: 14 amino acids. V lost 4 bases and J lost 9, with 13 bases in between. CDR3 protein: CASSYQGNGSPLHF. CDR3 bases: TGTGCCAGCAGCTACCAGGGAAACGGTTCACCCCTCCACTTT. Combining the CDR3 with reference TRBV7-9 and TRBJ1-6 gives the whole variable domain DTGVSQNPRHKITKRGQNVTFRCDPISEHNRLYWYRQTLGQGPEFLTYFQNEAQLEKSRLLSDRFSAERPKGSFSTLEIQRTEQGDSAMYLCASSYQGNGSPLHFGNGTRLTVT.

For this clone: One junction end does not reproduce the germline sequence, and a read error may be involved. The CDR3 sequence is CASSLSGQGVYETQYF. The CDR3, as DNA: TGTGCTAGCAGCTTATCGGGACAGGGGGTTTATGAGACCCAGTACTTC. The chain couples TRBV7-7 to TRBJ2-5, with TRBD1 matching 11 bases. Germline V lookup: CDR1 SSHAT, CDR2 FNYEAQ (reference sequence). This CDR3 spans 16 amino acids.

This clone came up a few times. This rearrangement joins TRBV24-1 to TRBJ2-2; tentative D call: TRBD2 (5 bases). Trimming removed 9 bases at V and 5 bases at J, with 12 bases between. Germline loops: CDR1 KGHDR, CDR2 SFDVKD. CDR3 size: 13 residues. CDR3 in amino acids: CATRGELTGELFF. DNA of the CDR3: TGTGCCACCCGTGGGGAGTTGACCGGGGAGCTGTTTTTT.

The chain employs TRBV12-5 and TRBJ2-7; the match to TRBD2 covers 11 bases. The V gene end was trimmed by 0 bases and the J gene end by 6 bases; junction bases not matched to a gene: 4. Per germline, CDR1 LGHNT and CDR2 FRNRAP. The CDR3 is 15 amino acids. Here the CDR3 DNA reads TGTGCTAGTGGTTTGGTACTAGCGGGAGTTTCCGAGCAGTACTTC. Translation: CASGLVLAGVSEQYF. The variable domain in full, with the rest retrieved from reference TRBV12-5 and TRBJ2-7, is DARVTQTPRHKVTEMGQEVTMRCQPILGHNTVFWYRQTMMQGLELLAYFRNRAPLDDSGMPKDRFSAEMPDATLATLKIQPSEPRDSAVYFCASGLVLAGVSEQYFGPGTRLTVT.

The chain combines TRBV14 with TRBJ1-2, with 7 bases matching TRBD1. In germline, CDR1 is SGHDN, CDR2 FVKESK. Trimming at V came to 5 bases and at J to 3 bases, leaving 6 bases not matched to a gene. CDR3 length equals 14 residues. DNA of the CDR3: TGTGCCAGCAGCGGAATCGACAGGGACTATGGCTACACCTTC. Translating it yields CASSGIDRDYGYTF.

V gene TRBV2 combines with J gene TRBJ1-1; 8 positions match TRBD1. The CDR3 totals 18 residues. After removal of 4 bases from V and 0 bases from J, the junction contained 13 bases not matched to a gene. Germline lookup yields CDR1 SNHLY and CDR2 FYNNEI. DNA for the CDR3: TGTGCCAGCAGTGCCCCAGGACAGGGAAGGAACCTGAACACTGAAGCTTTCTTT. Protein product: CASSAPGQGRNLNTEAFF.

V usage is TRBV7-9 and J usage is TRBJ2-3; D is perhaps TRBD1 (5 bases). Germline values: CDR1 SEHNR, CDR2 FQNEAQ (reference sequence). V lost 5 bases and J 4 bases, leaving 22 bases between the germline ends. There are 17 residues in the CDR3. The CDR3 DNA is TGTGCCAGCAGCCAGTCCCTACAGGCCTTTGGGTCAGATACGCAGTATTTT. This encodes CASSQSLQAFGSDTQYF.

This sequence joins TRBV19 and TRBJ1-2; D gene uncertain. The V end lost 5 bases, the J end lost 8 bases, and 15 bases lay between the germline ends. Germline CDR1 and CDR2: LNHDA and SQIVND (reference sequence). The CDR3 consists of 13 residues. CDR3 bases: TGTGCCAGTAGTGCCAACCGTTTGGGCGGCTACACCTTC. Translating gives CASSANRLGGYTF. The entire variable domain, with the rest obtained from reference TRBV19 and TRBJ1-2, is as follows: DGGITQSPKYLFRKEGQNVTLSCEQNLNHDAMYWYRQDPGQGLRLIYYSQIVNDFQKGDIAEGYSVSREKKESFPLTVTSAQKNPTAFYLCASSANRLGGYTFGSGTRLTVV.

The V and J genes are TRBV7-9 and TRBJ1-1; D unresolved. V dropped 5 bases and J dropped 5 bases, with 24 bases sitting between them. This CDR3 is built from 17 residues. Germline V gives CDR1 SEHNR, CDR2 FQNEAQ (reference sequence). The CDR3 DNA sequence: TGTGCCAGCAGCCTAGGCGGTTGGAGGGCGCCTGGGACTGAAGCTTTCTTT. Translating gives CASSLGGWRAPGTEAFF.

Points on this clone: An end of the junction does not agree with germline; a read error may underlie this. The chain employs TRBV28 and TRBJ2-1; D is possibly TRBD2 (6 bases). Germline V gene lookup returns CDR1 MDHEN and CDR2 SYDVKM. The CDR3 is 15 amino acids. The CDR3 DNA follows: TGTGCCAGCAGTTTACCGGGACTCAACGCCCCTCGTCGGATCTTC. This encodes CASSLPGLNAPRRIF.

The chain joins TRBV4-2 to TRBJ1-1; 9 bases are a match to TRBD1. CDR3 size: 16 residues. V lost 0 bases to trimming and J lost 2 bases; unmatched junction nucleotides: 4. Germline V CDR1 and CDR2: LGHNA, YNFKEQ. The CDR3 DNA is TGTGCCAGCAGCCAAGAAGACAGGGGGGTTAACACTGAAGCTTTCTTT. Translated: CASSQEDRGVNTEAFF.